Reported below is one T cell receptor beta chain. This record comes from a study of blood T cell repertoires in COVID-19. Study-wide background: The origin of the acute and convalescent COVID-19 samples was the United States, Italy and Spain. Sources were T cells, B-cell-depleted T cells, or PBMCs; the material itself was cDNA or gDNA.

This CDR3 is 13 amino acids long. Germline V CDR1 and CDR2: MNHEY, SVGAGI. V was pared by 8 bases and J by 4 bases, with 12 bases between. As processed by the authors: Nucleated cell number was recorded as an estimate derived from reference gene primer amplification. Method: immunoSEQ multiplex PCR; TCRdb's copy keeps in-frame clones and lacks some. V and J calls and clone size are copied from that table; D and trimming were computed from the DNA. The sample lists around 270,000 clones; more than 75% were seen once. The receptor comes from a woman aged 60-75 years with COVID-19, enrolled during active disease. The chain recombines TRBV6-5 with TRBJ1-3; the D is unclear. Sequencing input: peripheral blood. CDR3 residues: CASVLGSGNTIYF. CDR3 bases: TGTGCCAGCGTCCTAGGTTCCGGAAACACCATATATTTT.